Following are 24 T cell receptor beta chains from one sample sequenced in a study of response to subunit inactivated influenza vaccine. MiXCR was run by TCRdb on the RT-PCR reads, yielding one entry per CDR3 protein. Of just over 300,000 distinct CDR3 sequences listed, 22% were seen once; the top ten hold approximately 10%. Sequenced here: PBMCs from blood, sampled approximately 22 months after vaccination. These TCRs come from a man between 50 and 69 years old who received an inactivated influenza vaccine.

The V and J genes are TRBV5-1 and TRBJ2-7, with 9 bases matching TRBD2. With V trimmed by 4 bases and J by 4 bases, 9 bases remained unmatched. CDR3 length equals 15 residues. Germline V gene data show CDR1 as SGHRS and CDR2 as YFSETQ. The CDR3 nucleotides read TGCGCCAGCAGCCGATTGAGCGGGGGGAATTACGAGCAGTACTTC. Its translation: CASSRLSGGNYEQYF.

The chain combines TRBV6-2 or TRBV6-3 with TRBJ2-7, with no clear D. V shed 2 bases and J shed 3 bases, with 14 bases lying between them. The CDR3 has 15 amino acids. CDR1 is MNHEY, CDR2 SVGEGT, per germline. The CDR3 loop reads CASSYTGSGFYEQYF. The CDR3 DNA reads TGTGCCAGCAGTTACACCGGGTCCGGATTCTACGAGCAGTACTTC.

The chain links TRBV6-5 to TRBJ2-2, with D perhaps TRBD2 (6 bases). V lost 4 bases and J 5 bases, leaving 11 bases between the germline ends. The CDR3 contains 14 residues. From germline, CDR1 is MNHEY and CDR2 SVGAGI. CDR3 sequence reads: CASSFRRETGELFF. For the CDR3, the DNA is TGTGCCAGCAGTTTTAGGAGGGAAACCGGGGAGCTGTTTTTT.

This clonotype was seen a handful of times. The chain joins TRBV6-2 or TRBV6-3 to TRBJ2-7; D may be TRBD2 (5 bases). Germline CDR1 reads MNHEY; CDR2 reads SVGEGT. V was shortened by 2 bases and J by 0 bases, with 8 bases between the two germline ends. The CDR3 sequence is 14 residues long. As DNA, the CDR3 is TGTGCCAGCAGTTACGTAGCGACCTCCTACGAGCAGTACTTC. This codes for CASSYVATSYEQYF.

This clonotype was recorded a few times. This chain uses TRBV3-1 with TRBJ1-1, with unresolved D. V was clipped by 2 bases and J by 1 base, with 8 bases between them. Germline V lookup: CDR1 LGHDT, CDR2 YNNKEL (reference sequence). CDR3 length: 14 residues. The CDR3 DNA is TGTGCCAGCAGCCAACGGGGTTCGAACACTGAAGCTTTCTTT. This encodes CASSQRGSNTEAFF.

This clonotype was seen more than once but under ten times. The gene calls are TRBV20-1 and TRBJ1-5; D is undetermined. Germline CDR1 and CDR2: DFQATT and SNEGSKA (reference sequence). The CDR3 length is 14 residues. V was shortened by 6 bases and J by 4 bases, with 16 bases between the two germline ends. The CDR3 protein is CSAKVNPRNQPQHF. CDR3 nucleotide sequence: TGCAGTGCAAAAGTGAACCCTCGGAATCAGCCCCAGCATTTT.

This clonotype was observed a few times. The chain is built from TRBV11-1 and TRBJ1-6; D gene uncertain. Looked up from germline, CDR1 is SGHAT and CDR2 is FQDESV (reference sequence). The CDR3 is 18 amino acids. V was shortened by 0 bases and J by 2 bases, with 14 bases between the two germline ends. The CDR3 bases are TGTGCCAGCAGCTTAGCGCGAGGGAAAATGCCCTATAATTCACCCCTCCACTTT. Translating it yields CASSLARGKMPYNSPLHF.

V gene TRBV28 combines with J gene TRBJ1-6; TRBD1 matches 7 bases. Losses at the gene ends were 7 bases for V and 2 bases for J; bases not matched to a gene: 20. Looked up from germline, CDR1 is MDHEN and CDR2 is SYDVKM. The CDR3 length is 20 residues. CDR3 protein: CASTSPFLPWTGAYNSPLHF. In DNA, the CDR3 is TGTGCCAGCACCTCCCCTTTTCTTCCTTGGACAGGAGCCTATAATTCACCCCTCCACTTT.

The chain employs TRBV19 and TRBJ1-2; D might be TRBD1 (5 bases). The CDR3 length is 13 residues. The germline gives CDR1 LNHDA, CDR2 SQIVND (reference sequence). Trimming removed 3 bases at V and 4 bases at J, with 9 bases between. CDR3 in DNA: TGTGCCAGTAGTATTGGGGCAGGCTATGGCTACACCTTC. Amino acids: CASSIGAGYGYTF.

The chain links TRBV4-2 to TRBJ2-5; the match to TRBD1 covers 7 bases. The CDR3 length is 16 residues. V shed 0 bases, J shed 2 bases, and the junction held 6 bases outside the gene matches. The germline V gene encodes CDR1 LGHNA and CDR2 YNFKEQ. The CDR3 reads CASSQEGTVIQETQYF. The CDR3 bases are TGTGCCAGCAGCCAAGAGGGGACAGTGATACAAGAGACCCAGTACTTC.

V usage is TRBV20-1 and J usage is TRBJ2-1; 10 positions match TRBD2. The CDR3 runs 16 residues. V lost 0 bases and J lost 9; bases outside the gene matches: 11. Per germline, CDR1 DFQATT and CDR2 SNEGSKA (reference sequence). The CDR3 nucleotides read TGCAGTGCTAGAGAAGGATCGGTAGCGGGAGGATCTGAGCAGTTCTTC. This translates into CSAREGSVAGGSEQFF.

This chain connects TRBV20-1 to TRBJ2-2; 7 bases agree with TRBD2. Germline V gene lookup returns CDR1 DFQATT and CDR2 SNEGSKA (reference sequence). This CDR3 is built from 14 residues. The junction had 8 bases not matched to a gene; V was cut back by 6 bases and J by 4 bases. The CDR3 reads CSAQKPGGTGELFF. The CDR3 bases are TGCAGTGCCCAAAAGCCGGGGGGCACCGGGGAGCTGTTTTTT.

This clonotype appeared a few times. The V call is TRBV5-1, the J call TRBJ2-3, with 15 bases that match TRBD2. Trimming cost V 4 bases and J 5 bases; bases outside gene matches: 5. This CDR3 contains 16 residues. The germline CDR1 and CDR2 sequences are SGHRS and YFSETQ. The DNA for the CDR3 is TGCGCCAGCAGCCAGGGACTAGCGGGGGGTGGAGATACGCAGTATTTT. As protein: CASSQGLAGGGDTQYF.

The chain carries TRBV19 and TRBJ2-1, with 8 bases matching TRBD1. CDR3 length equals 15 residues. Germline assignment: CDR1 LNHDA and CDR2 SQIVND (reference sequence). J lost 8 bases, V lost 4 bases, and 10 bases had no gene match. The CDR3 sequence: CASSSRDRRVDEQFF. CDR3 nucleotide sequence: TGTGCCAGTAGTAGCCGGGACAGGCGGGTTGATGAGCAGTTCTTC.

This clonotype was seen at least ten times. The chain has TRBV5-1 and TRBJ1-1; 7 bases are shared with TRBD1. Unmatched junction bases numbered 7, after V lost 0 bases and J lost 11 bases. Per germline, CDR1 SGHRS and CDR2 YFSETQ. This CDR3 has 13 amino acids. As DNA, the CDR3 is TGCGCCAGCAGCTTGGTCCTAGGGGGCGAGGCTTTCTTT. Amino acid sequence: CASSLVLGGEAFF.

The chain is built from TRBV20-1 and TRBJ2-1; 13 bases are shared with TRBD2. Losses at the gene ends were 8 bases for V and 8 bases for J; bases not matched to a gene: 9. From germline, CDR1 is DFQATT and CDR2 SNEGSKA (reference sequence). CDR3 length: 14 residues. The CDR3 bases are TGCAGTCCTTCCGGGACTAGCGGGGTCTATGAGCAGTTCTTC. Translated: CSPSGTSGVYEQFF.

This clonotype was picked up a small number of times. The rearrangement uses TRBV20-1 and TRBJ2-5; 9 bases map to TRBD2. This CDR3 is built from 16 residues. Per germline, CDR1 DFQATT and CDR2 SNEGSKA (reference sequence). Trimming removed 2 bases from V and 1 base from J; junction bases left unmatched: 8. CDR3 DNA sequence: TGCAGTGCTAGATTCGTCCTAGCGGGAAGCCAAGAGACCCAGTACTTC. Translated, it gives CSARFVLAGSQETQYF.

The chain is built from TRBV28 and TRBJ1-5; 8 nucleotides agree with TRBD1. V was clipped by 3 bases and J by 4 bases; unmatched bases: 8. The CDR3 is 16 residues long. Germline assignment: CDR1 MDHEN and CDR2 SYDVKM. The CDR3 sequence is CASSFSGQGKNQPQHF. CDR3 coding DNA: TGTGCCAGCAGTTTTAGCGGACAGGGTAAAAATCAGCCCCAGCATTTT.

This chain links TRBV20-1 with TRBJ2-2, with D hard to call. Germline assignment: CDR1 DFQATT and CDR2 SNEGSKA (reference sequence). This CDR3 has 15 residues. The ends were cut back, 0 bases at V and 5 bases at J, with 13 bases in the middle. The CDR3 sequence is CSARDLSGLTGELFF. The DNA of the CDR3 is TGCAGTGCTAGAGATCTTTCTGGCCTAACCGGGGAGCTGTTTTTT.

The chain links TRBV4-1 to TRBJ1-2, with D possibly being TRBD1 (6 bases). The CDR3 is 15 residues long. V was pared by 3 bases and J by 7 bases, with 18 bases between. Looked up from germline, CDR1 is MGHRA and CDR2 is YSYEKL. Here the CDR3 DNA reads TGCGCCAGCAGCCATGCCCGGACAGCGGCGGGTGGCTACACCTTC. Its protein is CASSHARTAAGGYTF.

Regarding this clonotype: The junction differs from germline at one of its ends, possibly a read error. The gene calls are TRBV12-3 or TRBV12-4 and TRBJ1-4, with D possibly TRBD1 on 5 matching bases. The CDR3 contains 14 residues. CDR3 residues: CASRRGTWREKLIF. DNA for the CDR3: TGTGCCAGCAGGCGGGGCACCTGGCGTGAAAAACTGATTTTT.

This chain joins TRBV11-2 and TRBJ1-1; 7 bases align to TRBD1. Germline-derived CDR1 and CDR2 are SGHAT and FQNNGV. The V and J ends lost 0 bases and 6 bases, in that order; junction bases with no gene match: 4. CDR3 length: 14 residues. In DNA, the CDR3 is TGTGCCAGCAGCTTAGATTATAGGGGGCCTGAAGCTTTCTTT. It specifies CASSLDYRGPEAFF.

The rearrangement links TRBV5-6 to TRBJ2-7; 7 bases map to TRBD2. This CDR3 has 11 amino acids. The V segment lost 4 bases and the J segment 7 bases; nucleotides outside the gene matches: 2. The germline gives CDR1 SGHDT, CDR2 YYEEEE. The CDR3 loop reads CASSTRGEQYF. CDR3 nucleotide sequence: TGTGCCAGCAGCACGCGGGGGGAGCAGTACTTC.

This clonotype was counted between two and nine times. The gene calls are TRBV20-1 and TRBJ2-7; possible D gene TRBD2, 6 bases. The CDR3 covers 12 residues. Per germline, CDR1 DFQATT and CDR2 SNEGSKA (reference sequence). The ends were cut back, 6 bases at V and 3 bases at J, with 12 bases in the middle. The CDR3 is CSAGTGNYEQYF. DNA of the CDR3: TGCAGTGCGGGGACTGGGAACTACGAGCAGTACTTC.